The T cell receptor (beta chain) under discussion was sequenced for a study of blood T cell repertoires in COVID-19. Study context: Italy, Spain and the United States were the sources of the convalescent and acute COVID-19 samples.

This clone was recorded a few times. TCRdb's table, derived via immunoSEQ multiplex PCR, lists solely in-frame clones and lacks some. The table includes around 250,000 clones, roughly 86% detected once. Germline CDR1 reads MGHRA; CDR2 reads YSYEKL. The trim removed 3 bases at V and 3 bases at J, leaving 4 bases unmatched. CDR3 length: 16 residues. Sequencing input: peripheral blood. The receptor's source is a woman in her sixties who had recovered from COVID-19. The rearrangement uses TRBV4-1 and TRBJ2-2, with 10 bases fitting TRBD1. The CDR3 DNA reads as TGCGCCAGCAGCCAGGGGGGGACAGGGGACACCGGGGAGCTGTTTTTT. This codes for CASSQGGTGDTGELFF.